This T cell receptor (beta chain) was captured by sequencing in a study of cytomegalovirus exposure and HLA in healthy donors. Study-wide points: An apparent linkage of common viral pathogens to several of the most significant clusters emerged in a later analysis. Researchers reported in a later analysis that a missense DCLRE1C variant was tied to TCR beta V- and J-gene trimming. In vitro confirmation showed a few CMV-associated chains to be CMV antigen specific. Most subjects had HLA-A and HLA-B alleles reportedly predicted accurately by TCR beta sequences.

The study ran its PCR with 60 Vbeta and 13 Jbeta primers. The protocol was immunoSEQ multiplex PCR, while the TCRdb copy is restricted to in-frame clones and leaves out a portion. The sample holds approximately 69,000 clones, approximately 81% seen once. For this clone: Its antigen is unidentified.

V lost 5 bases and J lost 7; bases outside the gene matches: 16. Per the germline V gene, CDR1 is MDHEN and CDR2 is SYDVKM. The CDR3 is 18 amino acids. The specimen sequenced was PBMCs. The sequence was collected from a woman aged 25-40 years in good health and CMV-seropositive. The chain uses TRBV28 and TRBJ2-7; 14 bases are a match to TRBD2. As DNA, the CDR3 is TGTGCCAGCAGTAGCGATAGGATTACGACTAGCGGGAGGGGTGAGCAGTACTTC. This gives the protein CASSSDRITTSGRGEQYF. Together with reference TRBV28 and TRBJ2-7, the CDR3 gives the full variable domain: DVKVTQSSRYLVKRTGEKVFLECVQDMDHENMFWYRQDPGLGLRLIYFSYDVKMKEKGDIPEGYSVSREKKERFSLILESASTNQTSMYLCASSSDRITTSGRGEQYFGPGTRLTVT.